The 9 T cell receptor beta chains below come from one sample, sequenced in a study. TRBV12-4/TRBJ1-2 clonotypes were amplified with adaptor-ligated barcode primers. TCRdb ran MiXCR on the multiplex PCR reads and lists one entry per CDR3 protein. The sample lists approximately 2,000 distinct CDR3 sequences, 1% to 1.5% occurring once. Sequencing was done on a sample of naive CD4+ T cells sorted from blood. Subset here: naive CD4+ T cells, CD4+CD45RA+CD25-. The receptors were gathered from a female donor with breast cancer.

In its sample, this clonotype ranks as medium-sized. This rearrangement joins TRBV12-3 or TRBV12-4 to TRBJ1-2; D is ambiguous. This CDR3 has 13 residues. V lost 7 bases and J 4 bases, leaving 13 bases between the germline ends. CDR3 coding DNA: TGTGCCAGCACCTTAGGCCCTGCCTATGGCTACACCTTC. Amino acid sequence: CASTLGPAYGYTF.

This clonotype is categorized as medium-sized. The V and J genes are TRBV12-3 or TRBV12-4 and TRBJ1-2; unclear D gene. The length of the CDR3 is 13 residues. V lost 4 bases, J lost 7 bases, and 13 bases lay in between. The CDR3 DNA reads as TGTGCCAGCAGTTCATACACGGCCCGTGGCTACACCTTC. This translates into CASSSYTARGYTF.

This clonotype is deemed medium-sized (0.01 to 0.1%). The V and J genes are TRBV12-3 or TRBV12-4 and TRBJ1-2, with D unresolved. The CDR3 spans 13 residues. Trimming shortened V by 7 bases and J by 0 bases, and 9 bases separated the two germline ends. The CDR3 sequence: CASNRGPNYGYTF. CDR3 nucleotide sequence: TGTGCCAGCAACCGTGGACCTAACTATGGCTACACCTTC.

Within the sample, this clonotype is large (0.1 to 1%). The J gene is TRBJ1-2, the V gene TRBV12-3 or TRBV12-4; weak D call: TRBD1 (5 bases). The CDR3 loop spans 15 amino acids. V lost 5 bases, J lost 4 bases, and 17 bases lay in between. CDR3 protein: CASSLGRRAIYGYTF. DNA for the CDR3: TGTGCCAGCAGTCTGGGACGGAGAGCTATCTATGGCTACACCTTC.

This clonotype is medium-sized in the sample. This rearrangement joins TRBV12-3 or TRBV12-4 to TRBJ1-2; D gene uncertain. CDR3 size: 13 residues. V was clipped by 5 bases and J by 5 bases, with 12 bases between them. Here the CDR3 reads CASSPLPPYGYTF. As DNA, the CDR3 is TGTGCCAGCAGTCCACTCCCGCCTTATGGCTACACCTTC.

By frequency in the sample, this clonotype is large. The chain carries TRBV12-3 or TRBV12-4 and TRBJ1-2; TRBD1 aligns across 8 bases. This CDR3 has 15 residues. V gave up 7 bases and J gave up 5 bases; unmatched junction bases: 12. In DNA form, the CDR3 reads TGTGCCAGCACGCGGTCGGTGGGACAGGCGTATGGCTACACCTTC. It encodes CASTRSVGQAYGYTF.

This clonotype is judged medium-sized. This chain connects TRBV12-3 or TRBV12-4 to TRBJ1-2; D uncertain. This CDR3 is 14 amino acids long. Trimming took 6 bases from V and 6 from J, leaving 17 bases between them. The CDR3 DNA reads as TGTGCCAGCAGAACCTGGCAGGACTCCCATGGCTACACCTTC. As protein: CASRTWQDSHGYTF.

Judged by abundance, this clonotype is medium-sized. The genes are TRBV12-3 or TRBV12-4 and TRBJ1-2; D ambiguous. Trimming pared 1 base from V and 0 bases from J, leaving 6 bases between. The CDR3 has 14 residues. CDR3 in amino acids: CASSLGLTNYGYTF. The CDR3 DNA follows: TGTGCCAGCAGTTTAGGGTTAACTAACTATGGCTACACCTTC.

By its share, this clonotype is medium-sized. This chain uses TRBV12-3 or TRBV12-4 with TRBJ1-2; D is unresolved. Deletions cut 3 bases from V and 4 bases from J, with 6 bases between. CDR3 length: 12 amino acids. In DNA form, the CDR3 reads TGTGCCAGCAGTTTGTTCAGCTATGGCTACACCTTC. Encoded protein: CASSLFSYGYTF.